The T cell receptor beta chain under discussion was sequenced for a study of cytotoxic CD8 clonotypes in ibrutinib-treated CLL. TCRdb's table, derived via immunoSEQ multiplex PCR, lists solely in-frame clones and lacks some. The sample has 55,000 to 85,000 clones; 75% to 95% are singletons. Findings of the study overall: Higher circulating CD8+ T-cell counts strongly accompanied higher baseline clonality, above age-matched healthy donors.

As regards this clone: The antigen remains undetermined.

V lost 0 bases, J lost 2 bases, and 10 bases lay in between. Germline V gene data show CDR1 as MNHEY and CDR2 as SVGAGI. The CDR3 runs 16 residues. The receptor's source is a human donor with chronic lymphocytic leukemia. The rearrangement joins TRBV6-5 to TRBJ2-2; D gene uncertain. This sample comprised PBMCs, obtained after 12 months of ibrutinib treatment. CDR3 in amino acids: CASSYSRAGNTGELFF. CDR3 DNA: TGTGCCAGCAGTTACTCACGCGCCGGAAACACCGGGGAGCTGTTTTTT.